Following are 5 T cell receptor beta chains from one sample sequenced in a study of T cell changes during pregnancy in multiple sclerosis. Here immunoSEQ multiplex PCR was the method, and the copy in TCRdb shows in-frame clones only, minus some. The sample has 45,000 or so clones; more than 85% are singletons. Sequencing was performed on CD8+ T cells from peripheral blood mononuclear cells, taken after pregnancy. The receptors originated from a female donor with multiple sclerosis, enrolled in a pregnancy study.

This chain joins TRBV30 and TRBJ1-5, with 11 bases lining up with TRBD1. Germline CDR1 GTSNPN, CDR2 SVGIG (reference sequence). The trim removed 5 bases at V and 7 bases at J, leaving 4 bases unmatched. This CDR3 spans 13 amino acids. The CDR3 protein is CAWGDRGIQPQHF. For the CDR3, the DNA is TGTGCCTGGGGGGACAGGGGGATCCAGCCCCAGCATTTT.

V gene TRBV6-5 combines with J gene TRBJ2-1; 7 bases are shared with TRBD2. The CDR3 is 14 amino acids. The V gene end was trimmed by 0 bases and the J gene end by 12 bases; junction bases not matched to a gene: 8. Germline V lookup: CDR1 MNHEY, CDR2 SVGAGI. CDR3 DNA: TGTGCCAGCAGTTACTCGGGCGGGGGAATGGGGCAGTTCTTC. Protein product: CASSYSGGGMGQFF.

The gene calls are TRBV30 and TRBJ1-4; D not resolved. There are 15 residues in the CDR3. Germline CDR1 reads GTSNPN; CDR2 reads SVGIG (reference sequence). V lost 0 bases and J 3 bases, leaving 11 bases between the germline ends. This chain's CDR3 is CAWSVPQVANEKLFF. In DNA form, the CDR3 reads TGTGCCTGGAGTGTCCCCCAGGTAGCTAATGAAAAACTGTTTTTT.

Here the CDR3 DNA reads TGTGCCAGCAGTTTATCGGGGACAGGGTATAGGGAGACCCAGTACTTC. This gives the protein CASSLSGTGYRETQYF. The chain uses TRBV28 and TRBJ2-5; 9 bases line up with TRBD1. The junction had 8 bases not matched to a gene; V was cut back by 1 base and J by 5 bases. CDR3 length: 16 amino acids. CDR1 and CDR2 from the germline V gene are MDHEN and SYDVKM.

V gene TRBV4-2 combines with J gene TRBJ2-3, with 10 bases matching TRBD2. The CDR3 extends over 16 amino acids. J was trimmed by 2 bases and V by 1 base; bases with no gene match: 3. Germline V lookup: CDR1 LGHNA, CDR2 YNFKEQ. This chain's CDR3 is CASSQGLAGDTDTQYF. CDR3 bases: TGTGCCAGCAGCCAAGGGCTAGCGGGGGACACAGATACGCAGTATTTT.